This TCR beta chain came from a study of blood T cells in healthy people across ages. Primers used in a second PCR of about 6 to 11 cycles were a sample-barcoded 5' primer and a J-beta primer mix. TCRdb used MiXCR to reprocess the 5' RACE reads, holding one entry per CDR3 protein. The repertoire holds 2 million or so distinct CDR3 sequences, with around 48% as singletons. The CDR3 is 10 residues long. Germline values: CDR1 DFQATT, CDR2 SNEGSKA (reference sequence). Sequenced: blood. The receptor was isolated from a woman in her thirties or forties in good health. The V and J genes are TRBV20-1 and TRBJ2-7, with D perhaps TRBD1 or TRBD2 (5 bases each). Matching the DNA end better, TRBJ2-5 makes the J call doubtful. The CDR3 DNA reads as TGCAGTGGGGGGAGAGGGACCCAGTACTTC. Its protein is CSGGRGTQYF.